A selection of T cell receptor beta chains follows, all from one sample in a study of blood T cells in healthy people across ages. One entry per CDR3 protein results from TCRdb running MiXCR on the 5' RACE reads. The sample consists of approximately 2,000,000 distinct CDR3 sequences, about two fifths of them appearing once. Sequencing was done on a sample of blood. These receptor sequences come from a human donor in good health. Each CDR3 is given with its conserved first and last residue. D genes are given only for firm matches. The size field is filled for only some rows; it gives once, few, many or a size class.

cdr3_nt: TGCAGTGCAGAGGCAGGACGGGGGAGCACAGATACGCAGTATTTT; cdr3_aa: CSAEAGRGSTDTQYF; j_call: TRBJ2-3; clone_size: .; v_call: TRBV20-1; d_call: .
cdr3_nt: TGTGCCAGCAGTTTCACAGGGGGCGTCTACAATGAGCAGTTCTTC; cdr3_aa: CASSFTGGVYNEQFF; j_call: TRBJ2-1; clone_size: .; v_call: TRBV6-5; d_call: TRBD1
cdr3_nt: TGTGCCAGCAGTTTAGGTTCCAGGGGATATGGCTACACCTTC; cdr3_aa: CASSLGSRGYGYTF; j_call: TRBJ1-2; clone_size: .; v_call: TRBV12-3/TRBV12-4; d_call: .
cdr3_nt: TGCAGCGTCTCCGGGGGCCGATCCTACGAGCAGTACTTC; cdr3_aa: CSVSGGRSYEQYF; j_call: TRBJ2-7; clone_size: many; v_call: TRBV29-1; d_call: .
cdr3_nt: TGCGCCAGCAGCCAAGATGTGAACCACCAAGAGACCCAGTACTTC; cdr3_aa: CASSQDVNHQETQYF; j_call: TRBJ2-5; clone_size: .; v_call: TRBV4-3; d_call: .
cdr3_nt: TGTGCCAGCTCATCGGGACTAGCGGGGGGGATCTCCTACAATGAGCAGTTCTTC; cdr3_aa: CASSSGLAGGISYNEQFF; j_call: TRBJ2-1; clone_size: .; v_call: TRBV18; d_call: TRBD2
cdr3_nt: TGTGCCAGCAGCTTAGCTACGGGCAGGGTTGAGACCCAGTACTTC; cdr3_aa: CASSLATGRVETQYF; j_call: TRBJ2-5; clone_size: .; v_call: TRBV7-2; d_call: .
cdr3_nt: TGCAGCGCCCAAAACCCTGAGGGCAGGGACTCCTACAATGAGCAGTTCTTC; cdr3_aa: CSAQNPEGRDSYNEQFF; j_call: TRBJ2-1; clone_size: .; v_call: TRBV29-1; d_call: .
cdr3_nt: TGTGCCAGCAGTGAGAACAGGGGGCCTGGCTACACCTTC; cdr3_aa: CASSENRGPGYTF; j_call: TRBJ1-2; clone_size: .; v_call: TRBV25-1; d_call: TRBD1
cdr3_nt: TGTGCCAGCAGGGACAGGCGGAACACTAAAGCTTTCTTT; cdr3_aa: CASRDRRNTKAFF; j_call: TRBJ1-1; clone_size: .; v_call: TRBV2; d_call: TRBD1
cdr3_nt: TGTGCCAGCAGCCAAACTAGCGCGGAGACCCAGTACTTC; cdr3_aa: CASSQTSAETQYF; j_call: TRBJ2-5; clone_size: .; v_call: TRBV6-5; d_call: TRBD2
cdr3_nt: TGTGCCAGCAGCTTAGGAGGACGCCTCAGAGATACGCAGTATTTT; cdr3_aa: CASSLGGRLRDTQYF; j_call: TRBJ2-3; clone_size: .; v_call: TRBV7-2; d_call: .
cdr3_nt: TGTGCCAGCAGTTACGCTCACAGGGGGAACTATGGCTACACCTTC; cdr3_aa: CASSYAHRGNYGYTF; j_call: TRBJ1-2; clone_size: few; v_call: TRBV6-5; d_call: TRBD1
cdr3_nt: TGTGCCAGCAGTTTAAGTCTCCTCTATGGCTACACCTTC; cdr3_aa: CASSLSLLYGYTF; j_call: TRBJ1-2; clone_size: .; v_call: TRBV12-3/TRBV12-4; d_call: .
cdr3_nt: TGTGCCAGCAGACCAACAGGGGATAATCAGCCCCAGCATTTT; cdr3_aa: CASRPTGDNQPQHF; j_call: TRBJ1-5; clone_size: few; v_call: TRBV12-3/TRBV12-4; d_call: TRBD1
cdr3_nt: TGTGCCAGCAGCTCAGGGCCGGGGGCCAGGGTATATGGCTACACCTTC; cdr3_aa: CASSSGPGARVYGYTF; j_call: TRBJ1-2; clone_size: few; v_call: TRBV7-2; d_call: .
cdr3_nt: TGTGCCAGCAGCGTAGACCATTTGGAGACCCAGTACTTC; cdr3_aa: CASSVDHLETQYF; j_call: TRBJ2-5; clone_size: .; v_call: TRBV9; d_call: .
cdr3_nt: TGTGCCAGCAGCCAAATTCAGGGGCCAACCCAAGAGACCCAGTACTTC; cdr3_aa: CASSQIQGPTQETQYF; j_call: TRBJ2-5; clone_size: .; v_call: TRBV4-2; d_call: .
cdr3_nt: TGCGCCAGCAGCCAAAACTATCGGACCCAAGAGACCCAGTACTTC; cdr3_aa: CASSQNYRTQETQYF; j_call: TRBJ2-5; clone_size: few; v_call: TRBV4-3; d_call: .
cdr3_nt: TGTGCCAGCAGTTCGGTGAGAGCGGGGGGGTACAATGAGCAGTTCTTC; cdr3_aa: CASSSVRAGGYNEQFF; j_call: TRBJ2-1; clone_size: .; v_call: TRBV27; d_call: TRBD2
cdr3_nt: TGTGCCAGCAGCTTGCTTCAGAACACCGGGGAGCTGTTTTTT; cdr3_aa: CASSLLQNTGELFF; j_call: TRBJ2-2; clone_size: many; v_call: TRBV5-5; d_call: .
cdr3_nt: TGCGCCAGCAGCTCGGGACTAGCGGGGCCCCAGGGAGCCTACAATGAGCAGTTCTTC; cdr3_aa: CASSSGLAGPQGAYNEQFF; j_call: TRBJ2-1; clone_size: .; v_call: TRBV5-1; d_call: TRBD2
cdr3_nt: TGCAGCGTGGAGCACCTACAGGGAGGAGGCACAGATACGCAGTATTTT; cdr3_aa: CSVEHLQGGGTDTQYF; j_call: TRBJ2-3; clone_size: .; v_call: TRBV29-1; d_call: .
cdr3_nt: TGTGCCAGCAGCTTGTATAATAGCAATCAGCCCCAGCATTTT; cdr3_aa: CASSLYNSNQPQHF; j_call: TRBJ1-5; clone_size: many; v_call: TRBV7-2; d_call: .
cdr3_nt: TGTGCCAGCACCCTCGTACTAGCGGGGGATGATGAGCAGTTCTTC; cdr3_aa: CASTLVLAGDDEQFF; j_call: TRBJ2-1; clone_size: many; v_call: TRBV7-9; d_call: TRBD2
cdr3_nt: TGTGCCAGCAGCATCCAATCGGGGACAGGAATTTCCTACGAGCAGTACTTC; cdr3_aa: CASSIQSGTGISYEQYF; j_call: TRBJ2-7; clone_size: .; v_call: TRBV7-2; d_call: TRBD1
cdr3_nt: TGTGCCAGCAGCCAAGAGGGCCCTTGGGATATGAACACTGAAGCTTTCTTT; cdr3_aa: CASSQEGPWDMNTEAFF; j_call: TRBJ1-1; clone_size: few; v_call: TRBV3-1; d_call: .
cdr3_nt: TGTGCCAGCAGTTTAGGGGGCGGATGGGGCGAAGCTTTCTTT; cdr3_aa: CASSLGGGWGEAFF; j_call: TRBJ1-1; clone_size: .; v_call: TRBV12-3/TRBV12-4; d_call: .
cdr3_nt: TGCGCCAGCAGCTTGGATGAGGGGTCTGATGGCTACACCTTC; cdr3_aa: CASSLDEGSDGYTF; j_call: TRBJ1-2; clone_size: .; v_call: TRBV5-1; d_call: .
cdr3_nt: TGTGCCAGCAGCTTAATGGCGGGACAGCAATACGAGCAGTACTTC; cdr3_aa: CASSLMAGQQYEQYF; j_call: TRBJ2-7; clone_size: many; v_call: TRBV7-3; d_call: .
cdr3_nt: TGTGCCAGCAGCGTAGTGGGGCGCAACTCCTACAATGAGCAGTTCTTC; cdr3_aa: CASSVVGRNSYNEQFF; j_call: TRBJ2-1; clone_size: .; v_call: TRBV9; d_call: .
cdr3_nt: TGTGCCAGCAGCTTAGTGTTGTTGGAAAACACTGAAGCTTTCTTT; cdr3_aa: CASSLVLLENTEAFF; j_call: TRBJ1-1; clone_size: .; v_call: TRBV11-2; d_call: .
cdr3_nt: TGTGCCAGCAGATGGGACAGCTACAATGAGCAGTTCTTC; cdr3_aa: CASRWDSYNEQFF; j_call: TRBJ2-1; clone_size: .; v_call: TRBV12-3/TRBV12-4; d_call: TRBD1
cdr3_nt: TGCGCCAGCAGCGACCTGCCCTCCTACGAGCAGTACTTC; cdr3_aa: CASSDLPSYEQYF; j_call: TRBJ2-7; clone_size: few; v_call: TRBV5-1; d_call: .
cdr3_nt: TGTGCCAGCAGCCAAGATAGATCTGGGGCCAACGTCCTGACTTTC; cdr3_aa: CASSQDRSGANVLTF; j_call: TRBJ2-6; clone_size: many; v_call: TRBV4-2; d_call: .
cdr3_nt: TGTGCCAGCAGCTTAGCGATGGCGGAGCCACAAAAGACCCAGTACTTC; cdr3_aa: CASSLAMAEPQKTQYF; j_call: TRBJ2-5; clone_size: few; v_call: TRBV7-2; d_call: .
cdr3_nt: TGTGCCAGCAGCTTATGGGCAGGGATGGAGAGTGAGCAGTTCTTC; cdr3_aa: CASSLWAGMESEQFF; j_call: TRBJ2-1; clone_size: many; v_call: TRBV7-2; d_call: .
cdr3_nt: TGTGCCATCAGTCGGCTCGGTAGCGGCGAAGTCGGTGAGCAGTACTTC; cdr3_aa: CAISRLGSGEVGEQYF; j_call: TRBJ2-5; clone_size: .; v_call: TRBV10-3; d_call: .
cdr3_nt: TGCAGTGCTTCTCTGGGGGGGGTCTCTAATGAAAAACTGTTTTTT; cdr3_aa: CSASLGGVSNEKLFF; j_call: TRBJ1-4; clone_size: .; v_call: TRBV20-1; d_call: .
cdr3_nt: TGCAGCGTTAGGACGGGGCCGACCTACGAGCAGTACTTC; cdr3_aa: CSVRTGPTYEQYF; j_call: TRBJ2-7; clone_size: few; v_call: TRBV29-1; d_call: .
cdr3_nt: TGTGCCAGCAGCCCCGGTATACACACAGATACGCAGTATTTT; cdr3_aa: CASSPGIHTDTQYF; j_call: TRBJ2-3; clone_size: few; v_call: TRBV7-2; d_call: .
cdr3_nt: TGTGCCAGCAGTTTCCAGGTCATTAGCAATCAGCCCCAGCATTTT; cdr3_aa: CASSFQVISNQPQHF; j_call: TRBJ1-5; clone_size: few; v_call: TRBV6-2/TRBV6-3; d_call: .
cdr3_nt: TGTGCCAGCAGCTTATCGGCAGACTTGAACACTGAAGCTTTCTTT; cdr3_aa: CASSLSADLNTEAFF; j_call: TRBJ1-1; clone_size: .; v_call: TRBV11-1; d_call: .
cdr3_nt: TGTGCCACCAAGGGGGAATATGGCTACACCTTC; cdr3_aa: CATKGEYGYTF; j_call: TRBJ1-2; clone_size: .; v_call: TRBV24-1; d_call: .
cdr3_nt: TGTGCCAGCAGTCCATACAGGGGTCCTAATTATGGCTACACCTTC; cdr3_aa: CASSPYRGPNYGYTF; j_call: TRBJ1-2; clone_size: once; v_call: TRBV28; d_call: TRBD1